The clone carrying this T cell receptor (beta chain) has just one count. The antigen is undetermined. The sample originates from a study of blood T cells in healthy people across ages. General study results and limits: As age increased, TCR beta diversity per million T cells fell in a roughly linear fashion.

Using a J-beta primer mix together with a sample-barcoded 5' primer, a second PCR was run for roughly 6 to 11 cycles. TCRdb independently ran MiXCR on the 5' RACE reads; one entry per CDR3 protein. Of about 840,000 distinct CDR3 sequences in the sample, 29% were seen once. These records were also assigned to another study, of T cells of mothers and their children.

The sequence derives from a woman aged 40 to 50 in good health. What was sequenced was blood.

The CDR3 reads CASSLFGGVTDTQYF. In DNA, the CDR3 is TGTGCCAGCAGCTTATTCGGGGGGGTAACAGATACGCAGTATTTT. The rearrangement joins TRBV7-3 to TRBJ2-3; 8 bases align to TRBD2. The length of the CDR3 is 15 residues. Per the germline V gene, CDR1 is SGHTA and CDR2 is FQGTGA. The V gene end was trimmed by 2 bases and the J gene end by 3 bases; junction bases not matched to a gene: 4.